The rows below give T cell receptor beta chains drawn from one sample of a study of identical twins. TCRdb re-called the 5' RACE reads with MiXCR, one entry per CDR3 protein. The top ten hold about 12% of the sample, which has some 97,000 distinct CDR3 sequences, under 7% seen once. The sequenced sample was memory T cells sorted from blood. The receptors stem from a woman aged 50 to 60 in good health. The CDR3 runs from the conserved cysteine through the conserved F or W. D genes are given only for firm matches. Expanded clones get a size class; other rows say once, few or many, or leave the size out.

CDR3aa: CASMIGTGQYEQYF
CDR3nt: TGTGCCAGCATGATCGGGACAGGGCAGTACGAGCAGTACTTC
j_gene: TRBJ2-7
len: 14
d_gene: TRBD1
abundance: few
v_gene: TRBV12-3/TRBV12-4

CDR3aa: CASSLAAGIYNEQFF
CDR3nt: TGTGCCAGCAGCTTAGCGGCAGGGATCTACAATGAGCAGTTCTTC
j_gene: TRBJ2-1
len: 15
d_gene: .
abundance: many
v_gene: TRBV7-2

CDR3aa: CATRDRGRETQYF
CDR3nt: TGTGCCACCAGGGACAGGGGTAGGGAGACCCAGTACTTC
j_gene: TRBJ2-5
len: 13
d_gene: TRBD1
abundance: few
v_gene: TRBV24-1

CDR3aa: CASSNTPGGGYTF
CDR3nt: TGTGCCAGCAGCAATACACCAGGGGGCGGCTACACCTTC
j_gene: TRBJ1-2
len: 13
d_gene: .
abundance: .
v_gene: TRBV21-1

CDR3aa: CASSLDYSPNQPQHF
CDR3nt: TGTGCCAGCAGCTTAGACTACAGCCCCAATCAGCCCCAGCATTTT
j_gene: TRBJ1-5
len: 15
d_gene: .
abundance: few
v_gene: TRBV11-2

CDR3aa: CASSLNPYNEQFF
CDR3nt: TGTGCCAGCAGCTTGAACCCATACAATGAGCAGTTCTTC
j_gene: TRBJ2-1
len: 13
d_gene: .
abundance: few
v_gene: TRBV5-5

CDR3aa: CSASVLPSYNEQFF
CDR3nt: TGCAGTGCTAGTGTACTCCCATCCTACAATGAGCAGTTCTTC
j_gene: TRBJ2-1
len: 14
d_gene: .
abundance: many
v_gene: TRBV20-1

CDR3aa: CSARPSRETQYF
CDR3nt: TGCAGTGCTAGACCCAGTAGGGAGACCCAGTACTTC
j_gene: TRBJ2-5
len: 12
d_gene: .
abundance: many
v_gene: TRBV20-1

CDR3aa: CASSNRGTSTDTQYF
CDR3nt: TGTGCCAGCAGCAACAGGGGAACTAGCACAGATACGCAGTATTTT
j_gene: TRBJ2-3
len: 15
d_gene: TRBD1
abundance: many
v_gene: TRBV9

CDR3aa: CAISPGSLNEKLFF
CDR3nt: TGTGCCATCAGTCCGGGCAGCCTTAATGAAAAACTGTTTTTT
j_gene: TRBJ1-4
len: 14
d_gene: .
abundance: many
v_gene: TRBV10-3

CDR3aa: CATRDRGYGEQFF
CDR3nt: TGTGCCACCCGGGACAGGGGATACGGTGAGCAGTTCTTC
j_gene: TRBJ2-1
len: 13
d_gene: TRBD1
abundance: many
v_gene: TRBV12-3/TRBV12-4

CDR3aa: CASSMVYRGEQFF
CDR3nt: TGTGCCAGTAGTATGGTCTACCGGGGTGAGCAGTTCTTC
j_gene: TRBJ2-1
len: 13
d_gene: .
abundance: many
v_gene: TRBV19

CDR3aa: CASSARTGGETQYF
CDR3nt: TGTGCCAGCAGCGCAAGGACTGGGGGGGAGACCCAGTACTTC
j_gene: TRBJ2-5
len: 14
d_gene: .
abundance: many
v_gene: TRBV7-9

CDR3aa: CASGPGTIGVAQFF
CDR3nt: TGTGCCAGCGGACCCGGGACTATCGGTGTAGCGCAGTTCTTC
j_gene: TRBJ2-1
len: 14
d_gene: TRBD2
abundance: few
v_gene: TRBV9

CDR3aa: CASKGFRSGDTQYF
CDR3nt: TGTGCCAGCAAGGGATTCCGTAGTGGAGATACGCAGTATTTT
j_gene: TRBJ2-3
len: 14
d_gene: .
abundance: .
v_gene: TRBV12-3/TRBV12-4

CDR3aa: CASSPAQLAGAPSKQYF
CDR3nt: TGTGCCAGCAGCCCCGCCCAACTAGCGGGAGCACCCTCGAAGCAGTACTTC
j_gene: TRBJ2-7
len: 17
d_gene: TRBD2
abundance: many
v_gene: TRBV7-6

CDR3aa: CASRLAPSPTGELFF
CDR3nt: TGCGCCAGCCGACTAGCCCCTTCGCCGACCGGGGAGCTGTTTTTT
j_gene: TRBJ2-2
len: 15
d_gene: TRBD2
abundance: many
v_gene: TRBV5-1

CDR3aa: CASSLGTNTGELFF
CDR3nt: TGCGCCAGCAGCTTGGGGACAAACACCGGGGAGCTGTTTTTT
j_gene: TRBJ2-2
len: 14
d_gene: .
abundance: many
v_gene: TRBV5-1

CDR3aa: CASTRSGRTGELFF
CDR3nt: TGTGCCAGCACCCGGAGCGGGAGAACCGGGGAGCTGTTTTTT
j_gene: TRBJ2-2
len: 14
d_gene: TRBD2
abundance: many
v_gene: TRBV12-3/TRBV12-4

CDR3aa: CASSPQGISRNTIYF
CDR3nt: TGTGCCAGCAGCCCCCAGGGAATTTCCCGAAACACCATATATTTT
j_gene: TRBJ1-3
len: 15
d_gene: .
abundance: many
v_gene: TRBV3-1

CDR3aa: CASSVEGETQYF
CDR3nt: TGCGCCAGCAGCGTAGAAGGGGAGACCCAGTACTTC
j_gene: TRBJ2-5
len: 12
d_gene: .
abundance: many
v_gene: TRBV5-1

CDR3aa: CSASGQGGMNTEAFF
CDR3nt: TGCAGTGCCTCGGGACAGGGGGGCATGAACACTGAAGCTTTCTTT
j_gene: TRBJ1-1
len: 15
d_gene: TRBD1
abundance: many
v_gene: TRBV20-1